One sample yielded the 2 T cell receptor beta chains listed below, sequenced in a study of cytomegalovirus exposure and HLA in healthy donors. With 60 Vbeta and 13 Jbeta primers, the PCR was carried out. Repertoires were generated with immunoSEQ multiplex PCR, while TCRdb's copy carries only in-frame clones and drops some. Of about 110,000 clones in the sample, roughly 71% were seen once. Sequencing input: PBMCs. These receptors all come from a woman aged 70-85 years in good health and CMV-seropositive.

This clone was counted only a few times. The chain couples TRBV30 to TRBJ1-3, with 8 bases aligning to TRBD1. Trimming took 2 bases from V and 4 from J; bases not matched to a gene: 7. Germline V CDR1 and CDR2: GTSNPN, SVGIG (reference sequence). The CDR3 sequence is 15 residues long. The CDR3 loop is CAWSPFRGLGNTIYF. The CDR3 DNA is TGTGCCTGGAGTCCGTTCAGGGGGCTGGGAAACACCATATATTTT.

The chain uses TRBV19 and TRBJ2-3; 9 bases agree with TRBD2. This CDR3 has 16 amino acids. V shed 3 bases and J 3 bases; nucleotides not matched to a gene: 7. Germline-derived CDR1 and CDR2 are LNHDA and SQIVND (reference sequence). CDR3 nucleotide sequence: TGTGCCAGTAGTATGCCCAGCGGGGGGAGGACAGATACGCAGTATTTT. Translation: CASSMPSGGRTDTQYF.